This TCR beta chain was identified in a study of blood T cells in healthy people across ages. Primed by a sample-barcoded 5' primer and a J-beta primer mix, a second PCR proceeded for about 6 to 12 cycles. MiXCR, run by TCRdb on the 5' RACE reads, gives a single entry per CDR3 protein. The sample has over 1,500,000 distinct CDR3 sequences, about 50% seen once; the top ten hold approximately 2%. There are 15 residues in the CDR3. The germline V gene encodes CDR1 KGHDR and CDR2 SFDVKD. V lost 0 bases and J lost 7, with 12 bases in between. The clonotype originates from a woman in her 40s in good health. Material: blood. This chain uses TRBV24-1 with TRBJ2-1; no clear D. The CDR3 protein is CATSDLGRAGNEQFF. Here the CDR3 DNA reads TGTGCCACCAGTGATTTGGGCCGGGCCGGGAATGAGCAGTTCTTC.